The T cell receptor beta chain described here comes from a study of blood T cell repertoires in COVID-19. Overall study: Samples came from the United States, Italy and Spain, spanning acute and convalescent COVID-19.

As handled by the study authors: Amplified reference gene primers provided the basis for estimating nucleated cell counts. Clones were read by immunoSEQ multiplex PCR, and TCRdb kept only the in-frame ones, dropping some. The D gene and trimming were derived from the DNA, and the V and J assignments and clone size from that table. Of about 160,000 clones listed, around 85% are singletons. V was trimmed by 5 bases and J by 7 bases, leaving 17 bases between them. Germline V CDR1 and CDR2: SNHLY, FYNNEI. This CDR3 spans 14 amino acids. Sequences were obtained from peripheral blood. The clonotype was recovered from a human donor with acute or convalescent COVID-19. The donor label of this sample is uncertain. The V and J genes are TRBV2 and TRBJ1-1; weak D call: TRBD1 (5 bases). In DNA form, the CDR3 reads TGTGCCAGCAGTCGGGATCACGGGAGGGGTGAAGCTTTCTTT. Translating gives CASSRDHGRGEAFF.